This passage covers 7 T cell receptor beta chains from one sample sequenced in a study of cytomegalovirus exposure and HLA in healthy donors. PCR primers comprised 60 Vbeta and 13 Jbeta primers. The protocol was immunoSEQ multiplex PCR, while the TCRdb copy is restricted to in-frame clones and leaves out a portion. The table has about 150,000 clones, 80% to 90% seen once. Sequencing was carried out using PBMCs. The receptors were gathered from a woman under 30 in good health and CMV-seronegative.

The chain links TRBV6-5 to TRBJ1-3, with 7 positions matching TRBD1. CDR1 and CDR2 (germline): MNHEY, SVGAGI. The V gene end was trimmed by 5 bases and the J gene end by 0 bases; junction bases not matched to a gene: 4. CDR3 size: 15 residues. The CDR3 coding sequence is TGTGCCAGCAGTCGGGGGACAGCCTCTGGAAACACCATATATTTT. Its protein is CASSRGTASGNTIYF.

This chain uses TRBV6-5 with TRBJ2-1, with 8 bases identical to TRBD2. The length of the CDR3 is 15 residues. V trimming: 7 bases; J trimming: 4 bases; junction bases outside the gene matches: 9. In germline, CDR1 is MNHEY, CDR2 SVGAGI. CDR3 protein: CASTSLTSVYNEQFF. The CDR3 nucleotides read TGTGCCAGCACTTCCCTGACTAGCGTATACAATGAGCAGTTCTTC.

The chain links TRBV6-5 to TRBJ2-2, with 9 bases lining up with TRBD1. V trimming: 7 bases; J trimming: 3 bases; junction bases outside the gene matches: 6. CDR3 size: 15 residues. Germline V gene lookup returns CDR1 MNHEY and CDR2 SVGAGI. The CDR3 loop reads CASTPGQGHTGELFF. The CDR3, as DNA: TGTGCCAGCACCCCGGGACAGGGTCACACCGGGGAGCTGTTTTTT.

The chain combines TRBV6-5 with TRBJ1-1; unclear D gene. In germline, CDR1 is MNHEY, CDR2 SVGAGI. The CDR3 extends over 14 amino acids. V lost 0 bases to trimming and J lost 8 bases, with 13 bases between them. Here the CDR3 DNA reads TGTGCCAGCAGTTACTCGGGCCGACCCGCGGAAGCTTTCTTT. This encodes CASSYSGRPAEAFF.

V usage is TRBV7-2 and J usage is TRBJ2-5, with no clear D. In germline, CDR1 is SGHTA, CDR2 FQGNSA. With 5 bases removed from V and 4 bases from J, the gap between germline ends came to 5 bases. The CDR3 covers 11 residues. This CDR3 reads CASSELETQYF. The CDR3 nucleotides read TGTGCCAGCAGCGAGCTAGAGACCCAGTACTTC.

This rearrangement joins TRBV5-4 to TRBJ1-2; D not resolved. The germline CDR1 and CDR2 sequences are SGHNT and YYREEE (reference sequence). V lost 1 base, J lost 4 bases, and 11 bases lay in between. The CDR3 covers 14 residues. CDR3 sequence (DNA): TGTGCCAGCAGCTTGTTCTATGGGAGCTATGGCTACACCTTC. Translating gives CASSLFYGSYGYTF.

The rearrangement joins TRBV19 to TRBJ2-1; 10 bases fit TRBD2. Germline V CDR1 and CDR2: LNHDA, SQIVND (reference sequence). CDR3 length: 17 amino acids. V lost 3 bases to trimming and J lost 7 bases; unmatched junction nucleotides: 12. CDR3 DNA sequence: TGTGCCAGTAGTATTAGTCTTAGTAGCGGGAGGCATAATGAGCAGTTCTTC. Translating gives CASSISLSSGRHNEQFF.